The 8 T cell receptor beta chains presented below share a single source sample, sequenced in a study of T cell responses to AZD1222 COVID-19 vaccine. The protocol was immunoSEQ multiplex PCR, while the TCRdb copy is restricted to in-frame clones and leaves out a portion. Among approximately 150,000 clones listed, around 89% were seen once. This sample comprised peripheral blood, obtained on day 0 of AZD1222 vaccination. All receptors come from an adult in good health.

This clone was seen just once. The rearrangement links TRBV18 to TRBJ1-5; D uncertain. The CDR3 covers 13 residues. CDR1 and CDR2 (germline): KGHSH, LQKENI. The V gene lost 3 bases and the J gene lost 4 bases, with 7 bases spanning the gap. The CDR3 reads CASSPDMNQPQHF. The CDR3 coding sequence is TGTGCCAGCTCACCGGATATGAATCAGCCCCAGCATTTT.

V usage is TRBV6-5 and J usage is TRBJ1-4; perhaps TRBD1 as D (5 bases). CDR1 is MNHEY and CDR2 is SVGAGI in the germline V gene. V lost 4 bases and J lost 7, with 19 bases in between. CDR3 size: 16 residues. This CDR3 reads CASSFGTLGNGEKLFF. In DNA form, the CDR3 reads TGTGCCAGCAGTTTCGGGACTCTCGGTAATGGTGAAAAACTGTTTTTT.

V gene TRBV11-2 combines with J gene TRBJ2-7; D possibly corresponds to TRBD1 (5 bases). Germline CDR1 is SGHAT and CDR2 is FQNNGV. The CDR3 has 17 residues. The germline V and J ends were trimmed by 5 bases and 0 bases, with 20 bases remaining between them. The CDR3 loop is CASSLVGRGGPSYEQYF. The CDR3 DNA follows: TGTGCCAGCAGCCTAGTGGGAAGGGGTGGACCCTCCTACGAGCAGTACTTC.

The chain is built from TRBV15 and TRBJ2-1, with 8 positions matching TRBD1. Germline V CDR1 and CDR2: LNHNV, YYDKDF (reference sequence). J was trimmed by 5 bases and V by 1 base; bases with no gene match: 1. The CDR3 consists of 14 residues. The CDR3 DNA sequence: TGTGCCACCAGCAGAGGGACAGGGAACAATGAGCAGTTCTTC. Translating it yields CATSRGTGNNEQFF. The complete variable domain, with remaining parts taken from reference TRBV15 and TRBJ2-1, reads DAMVIQNPRYQVTQFGKPVTLSCSQTLNHNVMYWYQQKSSQAPKLLFHYYDKDFNNEADTPDNFQSRRPNTSFCFLDIRSPGLGDTAMYLCATSRGTGNNEQFFGPGTRLTVL.

V and J are TRBV12-3 or TRBV12-4 and TRBJ1-2, with TRBD1 matching 8 bases. The CDR3 consists of 13 residues. Germline trimming cut 7 bases from V and 2 bases from J; bases unmatched to any gene: 3. CDR3 amino acids: CASKGQGNYGYTF. CDR3 DNA: TGTGCCAGCAAAGGACAGGGCAACTATGGCTACACCTTC.

This rearrangement joins TRBV6-6 to TRBJ1-1, with 7 bases lining up with TRBD1. The CDR3 spans 14 residues. J gave up 7 bases and V 0 bases, and 5 bases lay outside the gene matches. Germline-derived CDR1 and CDR2 are MNHNY and SVGAGI (reference sequence). The CDR3 here is CASSYSRQGREAFF. The CDR3 bases are TGTGCCAGCAGTTACTCCCGACAGGGACGTGAAGCTTTCTTT.

The chain is built from TRBV11-3 and TRBJ2-7; maybe TRBD2 (5 bases). The V gene's germline CDR1 is SGHNT and CDR2 YENEEA. The CDR3 is made up of 13 amino acids. Trimming cost V 9 bases and J 2 bases, with 14 bases left between them. CDR3 sequence: CARIRTGTYEQYF. As DNA, the CDR3 is TGTGCCAGAATCCGGACGGGGACCTACGAGCAGTACTTC. The variable domain in full, completed from reference TRBV11-3 and TRBJ2-7, reads EAGVVQSPRYKIIEKKQPVAFWCNPISGHNTLYWYLQNLGQGPELLIRYENEEAVDDSQLPKDRFSAERLKGVDSTLKIQPAELGDSAVYLCARIRTGTYEQYFGPGTRLTVT.

The gene calls are TRBV5-1 and TRBJ1-6; 7 positions agree with TRBD1. V shed 7 bases, J shed 0 bases, and the junction held 4 bases outside the gene matches. Per germline, CDR1 SGHRS and CDR2 YFSETQ. The CDR3 has 15 residues. The CDR3 coding sequence is TGCGCCAGCGGGAGGGACAGCTCCTATAATTCACCCCTCCACTTT. Translated: CASGRDSSYNSPLHF.